These 32 T cell receptor beta chains originate from one sample sequenced in a study of CD8 T cells in ankylosing spondylitis. MiXCR, applied by TCRdb to the 5' RACE reads, yields one record per CDR3 protein. The data contain roughly 260,000 distinct CDR3 sequences, around 19% of them singletons. The source material was blood, either unsorted or a sorted T cell fraction (not recorded which). These TCRs come from a male donor with ankylosing spondylitis or in good health (not recorded which).

In its sample, this clonotype was seen a few times. The rearrangement links TRBV24-1 to TRBJ2-1; 11 bases line up with TRBD2. CDR1 and CDR2 (germline): KGHDR, SFDVKD. The ends lost 1 base at V and 6 bases at J; junction bases unmatched: 10. The CDR3 has 18 amino acids. The CDR3 region is CATSDFGLAGGPTNEQFF. The CDR3 bases are TGTGCCACCAGTGATTTTGGGTTAGCGGGAGGGCCGACCAATGAGCAGTTCTTC.

The rearrangement links TRBV2 to TRBJ2-6; D gene uncertain. V lost 4 bases, J lost 0 bases, and 13 bases lay in between. The CDR3 contains 17 residues. Germline V gene sequence: CDR1 SNHLY, CDR2 FYNNEI. CDR3 residues: CASSALNSNSGANVLTF. The CDR3 DNA reads as TGTGCCAGCAGTGCTCTCAACAGCAACTCTGGGGCCAACGTCCTGACTTTC.

This clonotype has just a few counts. The V and J genes are TRBV12-3 or TRBV12-4 and TRBJ2-2; perhaps TRBD2 as D (5 bases). Trimming shortened V by 3 bases and J by 1 base, and 12 bases separated the two germline ends. The CDR3 loop spans 16 amino acids. The CDR3 spells CASSLYSGVNTGELFF. For the CDR3, the DNA is TGTGCCAGCAGTTTGTACAGCGGAGTGAACACCGGGGAGCTGTTTTTT.

A few counts support this clonotype. The chain links TRBV6-1 to TRBJ1-2; possibly TRBD1 for D (6 bases). This CDR3 contains 17 residues. V shed 0 bases and J shed 5 bases, with 19 bases lying between them. Germline CDR1 MNHNS, CDR2 SASEGT. The CDR3 DNA reads as TGTGCCAGCAGTGAAGCGGGGGGGGCTTGGTTGGGGTATGGCTACACCTTC. It yields the protein CASSEAGGAWLGYGYTF.

In its sample, this clonotype was seen a few times. The rearrangement joins TRBV12-3 or TRBV12-4 to TRBJ2-7; tentatively, D is TRBD1 or TRBD2 (5 bases each). The CDR3 totals 15 residues. Trimming took off 5 bases at V and 1 base at J, with 15 bases between the two ends. The CDR3 DNA reads TGTGCCAGCAGTCCAAGGGACCTAGGATCCTACGAGCAGTACGTC. Translating gives CASSPRDLGSYEQYV.

This clonotype was observed a few times. The J gene is TRBJ1-3, the V gene TRBV3-1; no definite D call. CDR3 size: 13 residues. Trimming removed 1 base at V and 4 bases at J, with 5 bases between. Germline V gives CDR1 LGHDT, CDR2 YNNKEL (reference sequence). The CDR3 sequence is CASSQVGGNTIYF. CDR3 in DNA: TGTGCCAGCAGCCAAGTCGGGGGAAACACCATATATTTT.

This clonotype was counted a single time. Mismatch with germline at one junction end may stem from a read error. This chain's CDR3 is CANSSDSNYGYTF. CDR3 DNA: TGTGCCAACAGTTCGGACAGTAACTATGGCTACACCTTC. This chain links TRBV12-3 or TRBV12-4 with TRBJ1-2; possibly TRBD1 for D (6 bases). The CDR3 runs to 13 residues.

This clonotype was recorded at least ten times. This chain uses TRBV20-1 with TRBJ2-1; D is uncertain. Trimming removed 4 bases from V and 1 base from J, with 11 bases in between. The CDR3 covers 14 residues. From germline, CDR1 is DFQATT and CDR2 SNEGSKA (reference sequence). CDR3 sequence reads: CSAKKTWSYNEQFF. In DNA form, the CDR3 reads TGCAGTGCTAAGAAGACGTGGTCCTACAATGAGCAGTTCTTC.

The chain has TRBV2 and TRBJ2-2, with D tentatively TRBD2 (5 bases). V was clipped by 2 bases and J by 3 bases, with 13 bases between them. This CDR3 is built from 16 residues. Germline loops: CDR1 SNHLY, CDR2 FYNNEI. The DNA of the CDR3 is TGTGCCAGCAGTGAATACCGCGGGCGAGACACCGGGGAGCTGTTTTTT. Translated: CASSEYRGRDTGELFF. The complete variable domain, with remaining parts taken from reference TRBV2 and TRBJ2-2, reads EPEVTQTPSHQVTQMGQEVILRCVPISNHLYFYWYRQILGQKVEFLVSFYNNEISEKSEIFDDQFSVERPDGSNFTLKIRSTKLEDSAMYFCASSEYRGRDTGELFFGEGSRLTVL.

V is TRBV5-1 and J is TRBJ2-2, with D possibly being TRBD1 (6 bases). Germline V gives CDR1 SGHRS, CDR2 YFSETQ. The CDR3 runs 13 residues. The V and J ends lost 4 bases and 7 bases respectively, with 11 bases between them. The CDR3 sequence: CASSPRGVGELFF. The CDR3 DNA follows: TGCGCCAGCAGCCCCAGGGGTGTCGGGGAGCTGTTTTTT.

This chain links TRBV18 with TRBJ2-1; no definite D call. This CDR3 has 13 residues. The V gene lost 5 bases and the J gene lost 5 bases, with 10 bases spanning the gap. CDR1 is KGHSH and CDR2 is LQKENI in the germline V gene. CDR3 sequence (DNA): TGTGCCAGCTCATCCTCCCCAAACAATGAGCAGTTCTTC. Translating it yields CASSSSPNNEQFF.

This clonotype turned up a few times. CDR3 protein: CASSITPGQGLKGYTF. In DNA form, the CDR3 reads TGTGCCAGTAGTATTACCCCGGGACAGGGGTTAAAGGGCTACACCTTC. The rearrangement uses TRBV19 and TRBJ1-2; the match to TRBD1 covers 10 bases. The CDR3 has 16 residues. V dropped 3 bases and J dropped 8; count of bases not matched to a gene: 12. CDR1 is LNHDA and CDR2 is SQIVND in the germline V gene (reference sequence).

A few counts support this clonotype. The chain employs TRBV29-1 and TRBJ1-2; no reliable D call. The CDR3 loop spans 13 amino acids. V dropped 5 bases and J dropped 7 bases, with 17 bases sitting between them. In germline, CDR1 is SQVTM, CDR2 ANQGSEA. The CDR3 nucleotides are TGCAGCGTTCGGACGAACGTCATTGGTGGCTACACCTTC. Its translation: CSVRTNVIGGYTF.

This clonotype was counted at least ten times. The V and J genes are TRBV6-5 and TRBJ1-6; 11 positions match TRBD1. Trimming at V came to 0 bases and at J to 9 bases, leaving 7 bases not matched to a gene. Germline-derived CDR1 and CDR2 are MNHEY and SVGAGI. This CDR3 comprises 17 residues. In DNA, the CDR3 is TGTGCCAGCAGTTACTCGCCCGGACAGGGGGCTCCTTCACCCCTCCACTTT. This codes for CASSYSPGQGAPSPLHF.

There are a few counts of this clonotype. This chain uses TRBV9 with TRBJ2-7; 8 positions match TRBD1. Trimming took 3 bases from V and 4 from J; bases not matched to a gene: 9. Germline-derived CDR1 and CDR2 are SGDLS and YYNGEE. The CDR3 consists of 15 residues. The DNA of the CDR3 is TGTGCCAGCAGCGAGTGCCGGGACAGGTTGTACGAGCAGTACGTC. Protein product: CASSECRDRLYEQYV.

Only a few counts were recorded for this clonotype. V and J are TRBV12-3 or TRBV12-4 and TRBJ2-2; D perhaps matches TRBD2 (6 bases). The V end was cut by 7 bases, the J end by 0 bases, with 27 bases between. The CDR3 length is 20 residues. CDR3 in amino acids: CASTEEDFFTREANTGELFF. The CDR3, as DNA: TGTGCCAGCACCGAGGAGGACTTTTTTACGCGGGAAGCGAACACCGGGGAGCTGTTTTTT.

This chain joins TRBV18 and TRBJ1-1; D perhaps matches TRBD1 (5 bases). Trimming removed 3 bases from V and 1 base from J, with 12 bases in between. The CDR3 consists of 15 residues. Germline values: CDR1 KGHSH, CDR2 LQKENI. The CDR3 reads CASSPLQGWNTEAFF. DNA of the CDR3: TGTGCCAGCTCACCCTTGCAGGGATGGAACACTGAAGCTTTCTTT.

This clonotype was observed a handful of times. The V call is TRBV18, the J call TRBJ2-1; 8 bases map to TRBD2. CDR1 and CDR2 from the germline V gene are KGHSH and LQKENI. The CDR3 is 13 amino acids. V shed 1 base, J shed 9 bases, and the junction held 2 bases outside the gene matches. The CDR3 loop is CASSPRAGGEQFF. The CDR3, as DNA: TGTGCCAGCTCACCACGTGCGGGAGGTGAGCAGTTCTTC.

Only a few counts were recorded for this clonotype. V is TRBV11-2 and J is TRBJ2-1, with 11 nucleotides matching TRBD2. J gave up 4 bases and V 3 bases, and 8 bases lay outside the gene matches. CDR3 length equals 17 residues. The V gene's germline CDR1 is SGHAT and CDR2 FQNNGV. This CDR3 reads CASSFPLAGASYNEQFF. In nucleotides, the CDR3 is TGTGCCAGCAGCTTCCCACTAGCGGGAGCGTCGTACAATGAGCAGTTCTTC.

A note on this clonotype: A much larger clonotype is one base distant, so this may be a read error. V gene TRBV20-1 combines with J gene TRBJ2-1; 10 bases align to TRBD1. This CDR3 has 15 residues. The germline V gene has CDR1 DFQATT and CDR2 SNEGSKA (reference sequence). V was pared by 6 bases and J by 5 bases, with 10 bases of the junction left unmatched. The CDR3 nucleotides read TGCAGTGCCCATTTCGTGGGACAGGGGCACAATGAGCAGTTCTTC. This translates into CSAHFVGQGHNEQFF.

This clonotype was detected a few times. The rearrangement links TRBV9 to TRBJ2-1; D gene uncertain. Germline CDR1 and CDR2: SGDLS and YYNGEE. Trimming removed 3 bases from V and 10 bases from J, with 20 bases in between. The CDR3 sequence is 15 residues long. CDR3 sequence reads: CASSATLEAMMEQFF. The CDR3 DNA reads TGTGCCAGCAGCGCGACCTTAGAAGCAATGATGGAGCAGTTCTTC.

V usage is TRBV2 and J usage is TRBJ2-1; the D call may be TRBD1 or TRBD2 (5 bases each). The germline CDR1 and CDR2 sequences are SNHLY and FYNNEI. Trimming took off 8 bases at V and 7 bases at J, with 24 bases between the two ends. This CDR3 is built from 16 residues. CDR3 coding DNA: TGTGCCAGCTTCATATCCCGGGACCCGTCCCTTAATGAGCAGTTCTTC. Amino acids: CASFISRDPSLNEQFF.

CDR3 in DNA: TGTGCCAGCAGCGTAGGGATTGGACAGGGTGGGACTAATGAAAAACTGTTTTTT. As protein: CASSVGIGQGGTNEKLFF. The chain carries TRBV9 and TRBJ1-4; the match to TRBD1 covers 8 bases. J lost 2 bases, V lost 0 bases, and 9 bases had no gene match. The CDR3 runs 18 residues. The germline gives CDR1 SGDLS, CDR2 YYNGEE.

This chain joins TRBV29-1 and TRBJ2-1; D might be TRBD1 or TRBD2, each matching 7 bases. Germline CDR1 reads SQVTM; CDR2 reads ANQGSEA. The CDR3 covers 16 residues. The germline V and J ends were trimmed by 7 bases and 4 bases, with 23 bases remaining between them. CDR3 protein: CSGQGGGRARYNEQFF. CDR3 DNA: TGCAGCGGACAGGGAGGGGGCCGGGCTCGATACAATGAGCAGTTCTTC.

This clonotype was seen a handful of times. The V and J genes are TRBV9 and TRBJ2-1; 7 bases are a match to TRBD2. The V segment lost 0 bases and the J segment 4 bases; nucleotides outside the gene matches: 4. This CDR3 region has 15 residues. Germline loops: CDR1 SGDLS, CDR2 YYNGEE. In DNA, the CDR3 is TGTGCCAGCAGCGTAGCGGGGGGATATTACAATGAGCAGTTCTTC. Translating it yields CASSVAGGYYNEQFF.

The chain combines TRBV6-1 with TRBJ1-2; the D gene is possibly TRBD1 (5 bases). V was shortened by 6 bases and J by 4 bases, with 15 bases between the two germline ends. CDR1 is MNHNS and CDR2 is SASEGT in the germline V gene. The CDR3 covers 14 residues. This chain's CDR3 is CASSPRGTVYGYTF. The CDR3 bases are TGTGCCAGCAGCCCCAGAGGGACTGTCTATGGCTACACCTTC.

The J gene is TRBJ1-2, the V gene TRBV7-2; D is possibly TRBD1 (5 bases). This CDR3 has 16 amino acids. Germline values: CDR1 SGHTA, CDR2 FQGNSA. V dropped 0 bases and J dropped 1 base, with 12 bases sitting between them. As DNA, the CDR3 is TGTGCCAGCAGCTTAGCGTCTTTCAGGGATAACTATGGCTACACCTTC. The encoded protein is CASSLASFRDNYGYTF.

This clonotype turned up a few times. The genes are TRBV10-3 and TRBJ1-2; 7 bases are shared with TRBD1. This CDR3 contains 14 residues. Trimming removed 6 bases from V and 5 bases from J; junction bases left unmatched: 9. CDR1 is ENHRY and CDR2 is SYGVKD in the germline V gene. The chain's CDR3 is CAISRQGKVYGYTF. The DNA of the CDR3 is TGTGCCATCAGCCGACAGGGAAAAGTTTATGGCTACACCTTC.

This clonotype was recorded a few times. This rearrangement joins TRBV5-1 to TRBJ1-2, with D tentatively TRBD1 (6 bases). The germline CDR1 and CDR2 sequences are SGHRS and YFSETQ. The CDR3 has 15 amino acids. Between the trimmed V and J ends, which lost 0 bases and 4 bases, there was a span of 13 bases. DNA of the CDR3: TGCGCCAGCAGCTTGGTACAGGGAGAGAGCTATGGCTACACCTTC. Protein product: CASSLVQGESYGYTF. The full variable domain, in which reference TRBV5-1 and TRBJ1-2 provide the parts outside the CDR3, is KAGVTQTPRYLIKTRGQQVTLSCSPISGHRSVSWYQQTPGQGLQFLFEYFSETQRNKGNFPGRFSGRQFSNSRSEMNVSTLELGDSALYLCASSLVQGESYGYTFGSGTRLTVV.

With regard to this clonotype: A much more abundant neighbour one base away suggests this may be a read error. The chain is built from TRBV10-3 and TRBJ2-1; D may be TRBD1 (6 bases). Germline V lookup: CDR1 ENHRY, CDR2 SYGVKD. The CDR3 totals 15 residues. The CDR3 here is CTISGDTSSYNEQFF. The DNA for the CDR3 is TGTACCATCAGTGGGGACACGAGCTCCTACAATGAGCAGTTCTTC.

This clonotype showed up just a few times. V gene TRBV4-1 combines with J gene TRBJ2-1, with unresolved D. The length of the CDR3 is 16 residues. Germline lookup yields CDR1 MGHRA and CDR2 YSYEKL. The V and J ends lost 1 base and 0 bases respectively, with 10 bases between them. The CDR3 is CASSQVGRSSYNEQFF. The CDR3 region has the DNA TGCGCCAGCAGCCAAGTCGGCAGGTCCTCCTACAATGAGCAGTTCTTC.

The chain links TRBV9 to TRBJ2-4; 7 bases map to TRBD1. In germline, CDR1 is SGDLS, CDR2 YYNGEE. J gave up 1 base and V 4 bases, and 20 bases lay outside the gene matches. The CDR3 has 20 amino acids. In nucleotides, the CDR3 is TGTGCCAGCAGCCAGTATGAGAGGACAGGCCACTTAGGGGCCAAAAACATTCAGTACTTC. Its translation: CASSQYERTGHLGAKNIQYF. Variable domain in full (rest from reference TRBV9 and TRBJ2-4): DSGVTQTPKHLITATGQRVTLRCSPRSGDLSVYWYQQSLDQGLQFLIQYYNGEERAKGNILERFSAQQFPDLHSELNLSSLELGDSALYFCASSQYERTGHLGAKNIQYFGAGTRLSVL.